The TCR beta chain under discussion was sequenced for a study of PD-1 blockade in classical Hodgkin lymphoma. Study-wide findings and caveats: Newly diagnosed patients reportedly had lower baseline TCR diversity than healthy donors. CD4+ TCR diversity climbed significantly by C4D1, unlike CD8+ TCR diversity.

Libraries were prepared by immunoSEQ multiplex PCR; TCRdb keeps only in-frame clonotypes and omits some of them. Of 43,000 or so clones listed, 78% are singletons. Turning to this clone: Antigen: not known.

As for time point: cycle 4 day 1 (C4D1), after more than 5 weeks of nivolumab. With no exception, relapse followed autologous stem cell transplantation in all patients, and brentuximab vedotin exposure varied. CDR1 and CDR2 from the germline V gene are SGHTA and FQGNSA. CDR3 size: 17 residues. V was shortened by 1 base and J by 2 bases, with 17 bases between the two germline ends. This TCR derives from a human donor with classical Hodgkin lymphoma. Sequencing used peripheral blood mononuclear cells (PBMCs), obtained before the fourth cycle of nivolumab. The V call is TRBV7-2, the J call TRBJ1-2; D perhaps matches TRBD1 (6 bases). CDR3 bases: TGTGCCAGCAGCTTAGGGGCGTCCGGGGGCGGCAACTATGGCTACACCTTC. This encodes CASSLGASGGGNYGYTF. The full variable domain, with the rest looked up from reference TRBV7-2 and TRBJ1-2, is GAGVSQSPSNKVTEKGKDVELRCDPISGHTALYWYRQSLGQGLEFLIYFQGNSAPDKSGLPSDRFSAERTGGSVSTLTIQRTQQEDSAVYLCASSLGASGGGNYGYTFGSGTRLTVV.